Included here is one T cell receptor beta chain sequence, with context. Its antigen is currently unknown. This sample was taken from a study of tumor-infiltrating lymphocytes in localized non-small cell lung cancer. General study results and limits: IM1 and IM2 tumors showed no difference in T-cell fraction. Different pieces of the same tissue were used for each assay. Not all patients were TCR sequenced, owing to tissue quantity. Higher tumor T cell infiltration than in uninvolved lung was supported by TCRbeta sequencing.

The V end lost 3 bases, the J end lost 11 bases, and 11 bases lay between the germline ends. The CDR3 covers 12 residues. Germline CDR1 is SEHNR and CDR2 is FQNEAQ (reference sequence). Libraries were prepared by immunoSEQ multiplex PCR; TCRdb keeps only in-frame clonotypes and omits some of them. The sample lists some 9,900 clones, approximately 76% occurring once. The sequencing sample was made of uninvolved lung tissue not adjacent to the tumor. The clonotype comes from a human donor with non-small cell lung cancer. The rearrangement uses TRBV7-9 and TRBJ2-1; D not certain. CDR3 sequence: CASSFQVRQQFF. The CDR3 nucleotides are TGTGCCAGCAGCTTCCAGGTTCGGCAGCAGTTCTTC.